This T cell receptor (beta chain) emerged from a study of shared clonotypes between healthy human individuals. Study details: The plates for each donor numbered three CD4 naive, three CD4 memory, two CD8 naive and one CD8 memory.

Findings and caveats of the study: When naive CD4 clonotypes were compared across several donors, about 4.9% were shared. Sampling involved blood alone; tissue repertoires likely differ. In having few donors, the study represented limited genetic and exposure-history diversity.

The V and J ends lost 3 bases and 4 bases respectively, with 7 bases between them. This CDR3 spans 12 amino acids. Germline CDR1 and CDR2: SGDLS and YYNGEE. Method: immunoSEQ multiplex PCR; TCRdb's copy keeps in-frame clones and lacks some. The repertoire has roughly 1.4 million clones, less than 99% of them found once; the top ten carry approximately 0.4%. Points on this clone: Its antigen is not identified.

The V and J genes are TRBV9 and TRBJ2-5; TRBD1 or TRBD2 may be the D gene (5 bases each). Source material: naive CD4+ T cells sorted from blood. Regarding subset: CD45RA+ positively selected. This TCR was recovered from a man aged 25-45 years in good health. As DNA, the CDR3 is TGTGCCAGCAGCGGGGACCTAGAGACCCAGTACTTC. This encodes CASSGDLETQYF.